Below are 12 T cell receptor beta chains sequenced from a single sample in a study of neurological immune-mediated disorders. Using its own MiXCR run on the 5' RACE reads, TCRdb lists one record per CDR3 protein. The sample carries 80,000 to 95,000 distinct CDR3 sequences, roughly 3.3% recorded once. What was sequenced was PBMCs. These receptors came from a woman between 45 and 60 years old with multiple sclerosis.

This clonotype was seen only a few times. This could be a read error, since a much larger clone is one nucleotide away. The rearrangement links TRBV7-2 to TRBJ1-3; D ambiguous. CDR1 is SGHTA and CDR2 is FQGNSA in the germline V gene. This CDR3 comprises 16 residues. In nucleotides, the CDR3 is TGTGCCAGCAGCTTAGGCAGGCTTGTCTCTGGAAAAACCATATATTTT. Translating it yields CASSLGRLVSGKTIYF. Drawing the rest from reference TRBV7-2 and TRBJ1-3, the complete variable domain is GAGVSQSPSNKVTEKGKDVELRCDPISGHTALYWYRQSLGQGLEFLIYFQGNSAPDKSGLPSDRFSAERTGGSVSTLTIQRTQQEDSAVYLCASSLGRLVSGKTIYFGEGSWLTVV.

This clonotype was seen many times. The chain links TRBV7-2 to TRBJ2-7; tentatively, D is TRBD2 (5 bases). V was trimmed by 4 bases and J by 3 bases, leaving 16 bases between them. The V gene's germline CDR1 is SGHTA and CDR2 FQGNSA. The CDR3 length is 15 residues. The chain's CDR3 is CASSSPGNRRYEQYF. The CDR3 DNA sequence: TGTGCCAGCAGCTCACCCGGGAACCGTCGCTACGAGCAGTACTTC.

This clonotype was detected ten times or more. The genes are TRBV4-3 and TRBJ1-2; 8 bases line up with TRBD1. Germline V gene lookup returns CDR1 LGHNA and CDR2 YSLEER. The ends lost 0 bases at V and 8 bases at J; junction bases unmatched: 5. This CDR3 spans 14 amino acids. The DNA of the CDR3 is TGCGCCAGCAGCCAAGATGGACAGGGTGGCGGCTACACCTTC. Protein sequence: CASSQDGQGGGYTF.

Many counts were recorded for this clonotype. The rearrangement joins TRBV3-1 to TRBJ2-2; D could derive from TRBD1 or TRBD2 (5 bases each). CDR1 is LGHDT, CDR2 YNNKEL, per germline (reference sequence). The CDR3 spans 15 residues. Trimming took off 0 bases at V and 4 bases at J, with 9 bases between the two ends. This CDR3 is CASSQDGTLTGELFF. CDR3 sequence (DNA): TGTGCCAGCAGCCAAGATGGGACGCTCACCGGGGAGCTGTTTTTT.

This clonotype was detected ten times or more. This chain connects TRBV20-1 to TRBJ2-1, with 8 nucleotides matching TRBD2. The V and J ends lost 6 bases and 3 bases, in that order; junction bases with no gene match: 7. CDR3 length: 14 amino acids. Germline values: CDR1 DFQATT, CDR2 SNEGSKA (reference sequence). CDR3 amino acids: CSASGTRVYNEQFF. In DNA form, the CDR3 reads TGCAGTGCGTCCGGGACTAGAGTCTACAATGAGCAGTTCTTC.

This clonotype was observed at least ten times. V usage is TRBV27 and J usage is TRBJ2-3, with TRBD2 as a possible D gene (5 bases). Germline CDR1 reads MNHEY; CDR2 reads SMNVEV (reference sequence). Trimming left V 5 bases short and J 2 bases short, with 17 bases between. This CDR3 is 16 amino acids long. DNA for the CDR3: TGTGCCAGCAGTCTGCGGGCTGTCACCACCACAGATACGCAGTATTTT. Residues: CASSLRAVTTTDTQYF.

This clonotype was recorded many times. The genes are TRBV20-1 and TRBJ2-5, with TRBD1 matching 8 bases. V was pared by 6 bases and J by 3 bases, with 9 bases of the junction left unmatched. The CDR3 is 14 residues long. CDR1 is DFQATT, CDR2 SNEGSKA, per germline (reference sequence). CDR3 coding DNA: TGCAGTGCCGGATCTTGGACAGGGAAAGAGACCCAGTACTTC. Translation gives CSAGSWTGKETQYF.

This clonotype was observed many times. The CDR3 DNA follows: TGCAGTGCTAGAGGGGGGCCCGGGGAGCTGTTTTTT. It specifies CSARGGPGELFF. The V call is TRBV20-1, the J call TRBJ2-2; D perhaps matches TRBD1 (6 bases). Trimming stripped 1 base from V and 6 bases from J, with 6 bases between. This CDR3 contains 12 residues. In germline, CDR1 is DFQATT, CDR2 SNEGSKA (reference sequence).

In this sample, this clonotype turned up many times. The chain uses TRBV5-1 and TRBJ2-1; 14 bases agree with TRBD2. This CDR3 comprises 18 residues. V lost 3 bases, J lost 2 bases, and 7 bases stayed unmatched. In germline, CDR1 is SGHRS, CDR2 YFSETQ. The chain's CDR3 is CASSSGLAGGPTYNEQFF. The CDR3 DNA is TGCGCCAGCAGCTCTGGACTAGCGGGGGGACCTACCTACAATGAGCAGTTCTTC.

This clonotype was seen many times. Relative to the germline gene, one junction end is altered; a read error may explain this. CDR3 in amino acids: CASSLKSGSRRVF. The CDR3 DNA is TGTGCCAGCAGCTTAAAATCCGGATCCCGCAGGGTTTTT. The chain links TRBV7-8 to TRBJ2-2; tentatively, D is TRBD1 (5 bases). The CDR3 has 13 residues. Germline values: CDR1 SGHVS, CDR2 FQNEAQ.

In its sample, this clonotype was seen many times. V is TRBV6-6 and J is TRBJ1-6; D possibly corresponds to TRBD1 (5 bases). Looked up from germline, CDR1 is MNHNY and CDR2 is SVGAGI (reference sequence). The V end was cut by 7 bases, the J end by 7 bases, with 20 bases between. The CDR3 totals 16 residues. The CDR3 nucleotides are TGTGCCAGCACCCCGGAAAGGGGCCGCGGCAATTCACCCCTCCACTTT. Translating it yields CASTPERGRGNSPLHF.

This clonotype was recorded many times. This chain connects TRBV12-3 or TRBV12-4 to TRBJ1-2, with D perhaps matching TRBD1 (5 bases). V was shortened by 5 bases and J by 6 bases, with 13 bases between the two germline ends. This CDR3 comprises 13 residues. CDR3 bases: TGTGCCAGCAGTCCCCGACAGACCAATGGCTACACCTTC. As protein: CASSPRQTNGYTF.